The 16 T cell receptor beta chains below all came from one sample that was sequenced in a study of T cell clones after liver transplantation. TCRdb keeps only in-frame clones here, not all; method: immunoSEQ multiplex PCR. The sample includes 20,000 to 25,000 clones, around 63% seen only once; the top ten take roughly 3.1%. The sequenced sample was CD4+ T cells from blood, obtained before liver transplant. Receptor source: a human donor who received a liver transplant.

The chain is built from TRBV2 and TRBJ2-5, with 7 bases matching TRBD2. The CDR3 length is 14 residues. The ends lost 1 base at V and 2 bases at J; junction bases unmatched: 1. Looked up from germline, CDR1 is SNHLY and CDR2 is FYNNEI. The CDR3 here is CASSEGRGQETQYF. CDR3 nucleotides: TGTGCCAGCAGTGAAGGGCGGGGGCAAGAGACCCAGTACTTC.

A single count supports this clone. This chain links TRBV5-1 with TRBJ2-1; TRBD1 matches 7 bases. Germline V gene lookup returns CDR1 SGHRS and CDR2 YFSETQ. Trimming removed 2 bases from V and 0 bases from J; junction bases left unmatched: 8. CDR3 length: 17 residues. CDR3 DNA: TGCGCCAGCAGCTTCGGGACAGCAACTAGCTCCTACAATGAGCAGTTCTTC. Translated, it gives CASSFGTATSSYNEQFF.

This rearrangement joins TRBV5-4 to TRBJ2-2; possibly TRBD1 or TRBD2 for D (5 bases each). This CDR3 region has 16 residues. Trimming cost V 0 bases and J 6 bases, with 15 bases left between them. CDR1 and CDR2 from the germline V gene are SGHNT and YYREEE (reference sequence). The CDR3 coding sequence is TGTGCCAGCAGCTTGGTAGGGGACCTGGGGGCCGGGGAGCTGTTTTTT. This encodes CASSLVGDLGAGELFF.

J is TRBJ2-7 and V is TRBV6-7, with D tentatively TRBD1 (5 bases). TRBV6-7 is an ORF; its function is uncertain. V dropped 2 bases and J dropped 0 bases, with 14 bases sitting between them. The CDR3 runs 16 residues. This chain's CDR3 is CASSYRTGQGSYEQYV. CDR3 in DNA: TGTGCCAGCAGTTACAGGACGGGCCAGGGCTCCTACGAGCAGTACGTC.

The gene calls are TRBV7-9 and TRBJ1-4; 7 bases match TRBD1. The germline gives CDR1 SEHNR, CDR2 FQNEAQ (reference sequence). The CDR3 length is 14 residues. The ends lost 2 bases at V and 10 bases at J; junction bases unmatched: 7. This chain's CDR3 is CASSLRGQEGKLFF. CDR3 bases: TGTGCCAGCAGCTTAAGAGGACAGGAAGGAAAACTGTTTTTT.

This chain joins TRBV5-5 and TRBJ1-3; D perhaps matches TRBD1 (5 bases). Germline V gives CDR1 SGHKS, CDR2 YYEKEE (reference sequence). This CDR3 comprises 15 residues. V was cut by 0 bases and J by 4 bases, with 11 bases left in between. This chain's CDR3 is CASSLGQQGGNTIYF. CDR3 sequence (DNA): TGTGCCAGCAGCTTGGGACAGCAAGGAGGAAACACCATATATTTT.

The V and J genes are TRBV6-1 and TRBJ2-4, with D unclear. Trimming shortened V by 4 bases and J by 7 bases, and 5 bases separated the two germline ends. Germline assignment: CDR1 MNHNS and CDR2 SASEGT. The CDR3 contains 11 residues. CDR3 protein: CASSGLNIQYF. The CDR3 DNA sequence: TGTGCCAGCAGTGGGTTGAACATTCAGTACTTC.

J is TRBJ1-2 and V is TRBV30, with 8 bases matching TRBD1. The CDR3 extends over 14 amino acids. The germline V gene encodes CDR1 GTSNPN and CDR2 SVGIG (reference sequence). J gave up 8 bases and V 3 bases, and 11 bases lay outside the gene matches. The CDR3 bases are TGTGCCTGGAGGAAGACAGGGGTTATAGGAGGCTACACCTTC. This encodes CAWRKTGVIGGYTF. Supplemented by reference TRBV30 and TRBJ1-2, the full variable domain reads SQTIHQWPATLVQPVGSPLSLECTVEGTSNPNLYWYRQAAGRGLQLLFYSVGIGQISSEVPQNLSASRPQDRQFILSSKKLLLSDSGFYLCAWRKTGVIGGYTFGSGTRLTVV.

This chain connects TRBV14 to TRBJ1-2, with 7 positions matching TRBD1. Trimming at V came to 2 bases and at J to 5 bases, leaving 2 bases not matched to a gene. Germline loops: CDR1 SGHDN, CDR2 FVKESK. The CDR3 runs to 13 residues. Written as DNA, the CDR3 is TGTGCCAGCAGCCAACCAGGGGGGTATGGCTACACCTTC. This sequence encodes CASSQPGGYGYTF.

The genes are TRBV19 and TRBJ2-3, with D unclear. Germline V lookup: CDR1 LNHDA, CDR2 SQIVND (reference sequence). The CDR3 contains 12 residues. V lost 5 bases, J lost 0 bases, and 3 bases lay in between. CDR3 nucleotide sequence: TGTGCCAGTAGTGTCAGCACAGATACGCAGTATTTT. It specifies CASSVSTDTQYF.

The chain employs TRBV19 and TRBJ1-2; possible D gene TRBD1, 6 bases. With 7 bases removed from V and 3 bases from J, the gap between germline ends came to 15 bases. Germline V lookup: CDR1 LNHDA, CDR2 SQIVND (reference sequence). The CDR3 sequence is 14 residues long. The CDR3 region has the DNA TGTGCCAGTACCTCGGACAGCGTATACTATGGCTACACCTTC. Its protein is CASTSDSVYYGYTF. Complete variable domain (other parts from reference TRBV19 and TRBJ1-2): DGGITQSPKYLFRKEGQNVTLSCEQNLNHDAMYWYRQDPGQGLRLIYYSQIVNDFQKGDIAEGYSVSREKKESFPLTVTSAQKNPTAFYLCASTSDSVYYGYTFGSGTRLTVV.

This chain links TRBV29-1 with TRBJ2-1; TRBD2 matches 7 bases. Looked up from germline, CDR1 is SQVTM and CDR2 is ANQGSEA. The CDR3 totals 15 residues. Trimming at V came to 7 bases and at J to 9 bases, leaving 18 bases not matched to a gene. This CDR3 reads CSARFGAGAVGEQFF. The DNA for the CDR3 is TGCAGCGCCCGTTTCGGGGCGGGAGCGGTGGGTGAGCAGTTCTTC.

The rearrangement joins TRBV6-5 to TRBJ1-2, with 12 bases that match TRBD1. The germline gives CDR1 MNHEY, CDR2 SVGAGI. V was clipped by 4 bases and J by 7 bases; unmatched bases: 4. The CDR3 length is 14 residues. As DNA, the CDR3 is TGTGCCAGCAGTTCTGGGACAGGGGGCTTTGGCTACACCTTC. Its translation: CASSSGTGGFGYTF.

J is TRBJ2-7 and V is TRBV5-7; TRBD1 agrees at 10 bases. TRBV5-7 is annotated as an ORF whose role is uncertain. V dropped 3 bases and J dropped 1; count of bases not matched to a gene: 10. The CDR3 is made up of 17 amino acids. The CDR3 here is CASSSFSGTGVSYEQYF. The DNA for the CDR3 is TGTGCCAGCAGCTCTTTTTCCGGGACAGGGGTATCCTACGAGCAGTACTTC.

The gene calls are TRBV2 and TRBJ2-1; 11 bases are a match to TRBD2. V shed 4 bases and J 2 bases; nucleotides not matched to a gene: 4. Germline V gene lookup returns CDR1 SNHLY and CDR2 FYNNEI. The CDR3 totals 16 residues. The CDR3 loop reads CASSGVSGGAYNEQFF. DNA for the CDR3: TGTGCCAGCAGTGGAGTTAGCGGGGGGGCCTACAATGAGCAGTTCTTC.

The chain recombines TRBV7-2 with TRBJ2-3, with D possibly TRBD2 on 5 matching bases. The CDR3 has 16 residues. The V gene's germline CDR1 is SGHTA and CDR2 FQGNSA. The germline V and J ends were trimmed by 4 bases and 2 bases, with 16 bases remaining between them. The CDR3 region has the DNA TGTGCCAGCAGCTCCCATTCGGGGAGCCTCACAGATACGCAGTATTTT. Protein: CASSSHSGSLTDTQYF.